This T cell receptor (beta chain) appears in the sequencing data of a study of blood T cell repertoires in COVID-19. Study-wide background: Spain, Italy and the United States supplied samples that represented acute and convalescent COVID-19. In each case, the material was cDNA or gDNA derived from T cells, B-cell-depleted T cells, or PBMCs.

The CDR3 runs to 18 residues. CDR1 SEHNR and CDR2 FQNEAQ come from the germline V gene (reference sequence). Trimming at V came to 5 bases and at J to 0 bases, leaving 15 bases not matched to a gene. The assay was immunoSEQ multiplex PCR, and TCRdb's table has in-frame clones only and misses some. Among about 240,000 clones, about nine tenths were seen once, and the ten largest hold approximately 7.9%. The sequenced sample consisted of peripheral blood. This chain joins TRBV7-9 and TRBJ1-2; the match to TRBD1 covers 7 bases. This TCR came from a man aged 60 to 69 who had recovered from COVID-19. In DNA form, the CDR3 reads TGTGCCAGCAGCCCTCACATCGGACAGGCAGTAGCTAACTATGGCTACACCTTC. Its translation is CASSPHIGQAVANYGYTF.